This is a list of T cell receptor beta chains from one sample in a study of blood T cell repertoires in COVID-19. Repertoires were generated with immunoSEQ multiplex PCR, while TCRdb's copy carries only in-frame clones and drops some. The sample shows around 300,000 clones, around 82% of them seen only once. The sequenced material came from peripheral blood. The receptors shown here come from a man younger than 40 with active or convalescent COVID-19. The CDR3 runs from the conserved cysteine through the conserved F or W. D genes are given only for firm matches. Rows give clone size only sometimes, using once, few, many, or a class for an expanded clone.

CDR3: CASSPLPVNTEAFF
DNA: TGTGCCAGCTCACCACTCCCAGTCAACACTGAAGCTTTCTTT
size: NA
D: NA
V: TRBV18
J: TRBJ1-1

CDR3: CASSIYNLPGEQYF
DNA: TGTGCCAGTAGTATATATAACCTACCAGGCGAGCAGTACTTC
size: NA
D: NA
V: TRBV19
J: TRBJ2-7

CDR3: CATSRTGDITEAFF
DNA: TGTGCCACCAGTCGGACAGGGGATATCACTGAAGCTTTCTTT
size: few
D: TRBD1
V: TRBV24-1
J: TRBJ1-1

CDR3: CATSDPDRGGNTGELFF
DNA: TGTGCCACCAGTGACCCGGACAGGGGAGGCAACACCGGGGAGCTGTTTTTT
size: NA
D: TRBD1
V: TRBV24-1
J: TRBJ2-2

CDR3: CASSVATPTWDTTYGYTF
DNA: TGTGCCAGCAGCGTAGCTACCCCTACCTGGGACACGACGTATGGCTACACCTTC
size: NA
D: NA
V: TRBV9
J: TRBJ1-2

CDR3: CASSQDISFQPQHF
DNA: TGTGCCAGCAGCCAAGATATTAGTTTTCAGCCCCAGCATTTT
size: NA
D: NA
V: TRBV3-1/TRBV3-2
J: TRBJ1-5

CDR3: CASSLENSGINEQFF
DNA: TGTGCCAGCAGCTTAGAGAATAGCGGGATTAATGAGCAGTTCTTC
size: NA
D: TRBD2
V: TRBV7-2
J: TRBJ2-1

CDR3: CASRPAGQSSEQYF
DNA: TGTGCCAGCAGGCCCGCGGGACAGAGTAGCGAGCAGTACTTC
size: NA
D: NA
V: TRBV7-9
J: TRBJ2-7

CDR3: CATRTGEGYTF
DNA: TGTGCCACACGGACAGGGGAGGGCTACACCTTC
size: NA
D: TRBD1
V: TRBV19
J: TRBJ1-2

CDR3: CASGLIPYRGHSYNEQFF
DNA: TGTGCTAGTGGTTTGATCCCCTACAGGGGGCACTCCTACAATGAGCAGTTCTTC
size: NA
D: TRBD1
V: TRBV12-5
J: TRBJ2-1

CDR3: CASSFIGSPDTGELFF
DNA: TGTGCCAGCAGCTTTATCGGGTCCCCGGACACCGGGGAGCTGTTTTTT
size: once
D: NA
V: TRBV7-3
J: TRBJ2-2

CDR3: CASRPSGRVQETQYF
DNA: TGTGCCAGCAGACCTAGCGGGAGGGTCCAAGAGACCCAGTACTTC
size: NA
D: TRBD2
V: TRBV5-8
J: TRBJ2-5

CDR3: CASSLRTAYGYGYTF
DNA: TGCGCCAGCAGCTTGAGGACAGCTTATGGCTATGGCTACACCTTC
size: NA
D: NA
V: TRBV5-1
J: TRBJ1-2

CDR3: CASSPQQANTEAFF
DNA: TGTGCCAGCAGCCCCCAACAGGCTAACACTGAAGCTTTCTTT
size: NA
D: NA
V: TRBV14
J: TRBJ1-1

CDR3: CASSLEAGGPPGELFF
DNA: TGTGCCAGCAGCTTAGAGGCGGGGGGGCCGCCCGGGGAGCTGTTTTTT
size: NA
D: TRBD2
V: TRBV7-9
J: TRBJ2-2

CDR3: CASSTSGDPSGYTF
DNA: TGTGCCAGCTCAACCTCGGGGGATCCTAGTGGCTACACCTTC
size: NA
D: NA
V: TRBV18
J: TRBJ1-2

CDR3: CASSGDRGLYGYTF
DNA: TGTGCCAGCAGCGGGGACAGGGGGCTCTATGGCTACACCTTC
size: NA
D: TRBD1
V: TRBV9
J: TRBJ1-2